Listed here is a single T cell receptor beta chain. Profiled with immunoSEQ multiplex PCR; TCRdb holds only in-frame clones, not every one. The sample yields around 80,000 clones, 93% seen once. Germline assignment: CDR1 WNHNN and CDR2 SYGVQD (reference sequence). This CDR3 has 13 amino acids. V was trimmed by 5 bases and J by 4 bases, leaving 10 bases between them. The sample is drawn from a study of technical replicates of blood from several donors. The source is a human donor in good health. Sample: T cells isolated from PBMCs. The chain uses TRBV10-1 and TRBJ2-3, with a possible D match to TRBD1 (5 bases). The CDR3 here is CASSTGRPDTQYF. The DNA for the CDR3 is TGCGCCAGCAGTACAGGACGCCCAGATACGCAGTATTTT.